This record concerns one T cell receptor beta chain sequence. The antigen remains unidentified. The data were obtained in a study of cytomegalovirus exposure and HLA in healthy donors. The study's findings and limits: Later analysis found that TCR beta chains associated with HLA were more clonally expanded than other, equally common chains. The listing of roughly 160 TCR beta chains classed them as cytomegalovirus-associated. Previous analysis showed most TCR beta V segments were productive about 87% or about 30% of the time. Most TCR sequences were rare, but some public TCRs occurred in many donors.

The PCR ran on 60 Vbeta and 13 Jbeta primers. Clones were read by immunoSEQ multiplex PCR, and TCRdb kept only the in-frame ones, dropping some. The sample includes roughly 140,000 clones, approximately 72% of them seen just once. The sequence came from a man between 18 and 29 years old in good health and CMV-seronegative. Source material: PBMCs.

Here the CDR3 DNA reads TGTGCCAGCAGTTTCCAGGTGAGCACAGATACGCAGTATTTT. Translating gives CASSFQVSTDTQYF. This chain joins TRBV6-5 and TRBJ2-3; D gene ambiguous. Deletions cut 4 bases from V and 0 bases from J, with 8 bases between. This CDR3 is 14 amino acids long. Germline CDR1 and CDR2: MNHEY and SVGAGI.